Given below is one T cell receptor beta chain in context. The entry originates in a study of cytomegalovirus exposure and HLA in healthy donors. V shed 1 base, J shed 3 bases, and the junction held 6 bases outside the gene matches. This CDR3 comprises 15 residues. Germline V gene sequence: CDR1 SGHNT, CDR2 YENEEA. The PCR made use of 60 Vbeta and 13 Jbeta primers. Assay: immunoSEQ multiplex PCR; the TCRdb copy retains only in-frame clones and omits some. The data hold approximately 190,000 clones, with approximately 77% observed a single time. The rearrangement joins TRBV11-3 to TRBJ2-7, with TRBD1 identical over 7 bases. Sequences were obtained from PBMCs. The sequence came from a middle-aged man in good health and CMV-seropositive. CDR3 residues: CASSLGQGGGYEQYF. The CDR3 DNA reads TGTGCCAGCAGCTTAGGACAGGGTGGCGGCTACGAGCAGTACTTC.